Below, 17 T cell receptor beta chains from the same sample are listed, as sequenced in a study of CD8 T cells in Susac syndrome (dated by TCRdb to the late 2010s). Library creation used the immunoSEQ multiplex PCR assay. RNA was extracted with the RNeasy kit and roughly 0.45 to 1 ug was reverse transcribed using random hexamers. TCRdb reanalyzed the raw reads on its own, using fastp at Q25 for trimming and MiXCR for clone calling, and kept in-frame beta chains. Rows merge per CDR3 protein into single entries with the most common DNA and genes. The sample yields about 130,000 distinct CDR3 sequences; 94% were counted once. The ten largest account for less than 0.15% of the sample. The sample was CD4+ T cells from PBMCs. The receptors here all came from a human donor with multiple sclerosis.

The rearrangement uses TRBV7-9 and TRBJ2-5, with D possibly TRBD2 on 6 matching bases. V shed 3 bases and J shed 7 bases, with 12 bases lying between them. This CDR3 region has 13 residues. CDR1 SEHNR and CDR2 FQNEAQ come from the germline V gene (reference sequence). In nucleotides, the CDR3 is TGTGCCAGCAGCTTGGGGGGAACAGGGACCCAGTACTTC. This translates into CASSLGGTGTQYF.

The rearrangement joins TRBV2 to TRBJ2-5; TRBD2 matches at 7 bases. Germline V gives CDR1 SNHLY, CDR2 FYNNEI. The CDR3 sequence is 15 residues long. Trimming at V came to 7 bases and at J to 1 base, leaving 9 bases not matched to a gene. In nucleotides, the CDR3 is TGTGCCAGCACCCCGGTGGGAGGGCCCCAAGAGACCCAGTACTTC. This gives the protein CASTPVGGPQETQYF.

The chain recombines TRBV7-8 with TRBJ2-7, with D maybe TRBD2 (5 bases). The CDR3 length is 13 residues. The V gene's germline CDR1 is SGHVS and CDR2 FQNEAQ. Deletions cut 1 base from V and 4 bases from J, with 8 bases between. The CDR3 loop is CASSLVTGYEQYF. Here the CDR3 DNA reads TGTGCCAGCAGCTTAGTCACGGGATACGAGCAGTACTTC.

This sequence joins TRBV5-6 and TRBJ2-1; 10 bases line up with TRBD1. The CDR3 covers 15 residues. The junction had 4 bases not matched to a gene; V was cut back by 3 bases and J by 4 bases. CDR1 is SGHDT and CDR2 is YYEEEE in the germline V gene. CDR3 nucleotides: TGTGCCAGCAGCTCGACAGGGGGCCGGTACAATGAGCAGTTCTTC. Its translation: CASSSTGGRYNEQFF.

This rearrangement joins TRBV11-2 to TRBJ1-5; TRBD1 aligns across 9 bases. The germline CDR1 and CDR2 sequences are SGHAT and FQNNGV. Germline trimming cut 5 bases from V and 5 bases from J; bases unmatched to any gene: 22. CDR3 length: 20 amino acids. The CDR3 DNA is TGTGCCAGCAGCCCGGGGGTGAGGAGTGGGGGACAGGGTTGGGATCAGCCCCAGCATTTT. Translating it yields CASSPGVRSGGQGWDQPQHF.

To note about this clonotype: Germline and junction disagree at one end, which may indicate a read error. This rearrangement joins TRBV3-1 to TRBJ2-1; a weak D match, TRBD2 (6 bases). The CDR3 consists of 15 residues. The germline gives CDR1 LGHDT, CDR2 YNNKEL (reference sequence). The CDR3 sequence: CASSQTRDSFNEQFF. CDR3 DNA: TGTGCCAGCAGCCAAACCAGGGACTCCTTCAATGAGCAGTTCTTC.

CDR3 DNA sequence: TGTGCCAGCAGCTCAGGACTAGCGGGGCAGGATACGCAGTATTTT. Its translation is CASSSGLAGQDTQYF. V is TRBV7-9 and J is TRBJ2-3; TRBD2 agrees at 12 bases. The V gene end was trimmed by 4 bases and the J gene end by 6 bases; junction bases not matched to a gene: 5. Looked up from germline, CDR1 is SEHNR and CDR2 is FQNEAQ (reference sequence). The CDR3 loop spans 15 amino acids.

This rearrangement joins TRBV6-5 to TRBJ2-7; D is unresolved. CDR1 and CDR2 (germline): MNHEY, SVGAGI. V lost 6 bases, J lost 0 bases, and 15 bases lay in between. The CDR3 totals 15 residues. DNA of the CDR3: TGTGCCAGCAGCCCCGGCGCGGTCCTCTCCTACGAGCAGTACTTC. This sequence encodes CASSPGAVLSYEQYF.

The chain carries TRBV28 and TRBJ1-2; D gene ambiguous. The V and J ends lost 6 bases and 3 bases respectively, with 11 bases between them. The germline V gene has CDR1 MDHEN and CDR2 SYDVKM. The CDR3 runs 13 residues. CDR3 loop: CASRRAWDYGYTF. The CDR3 DNA sequence: TGTGCCAGCAGGAGGGCATGGGACTATGGCTACACCTTC.

The rearrangement joins TRBV12-3 or TRBV12-4 to TRBJ2-5, with a tentative D call TRBD2 (5 bases). CDR3 length: 15 residues. The ends were cut back, 7 bases at V and 6 bases at J, with 21 bases in the middle. CDR3 sequence reads: CASTYGELSMKTQYF. The CDR3 DNA reads as TGTGCCAGCACCTACGGGGAGCTCAGTATGAAGACCCAGTACTTC.

CDR3: CSVVEGQHEQFF. In nucleotides, the CDR3 is TGCAGCGTTGTTGAGGGGCAGCATGAGCAGTTCTTC. J is TRBJ2-1 and V is TRBV29-1; D is tentatively TRBD1 or TRBD2 (5 bases each). The germline V gene has CDR1 SQVTM and CDR2 ANQGSEA. This CDR3 has 12 amino acids. The ends were cut back, 4 bases at V and 8 bases at J, with 12 bases in the middle.

V is TRBV10-3 and J is TRBJ1-1; no clear D gene. The CDR3 extends over 13 amino acids. V was clipped by 2 bases and J by 6 bases, with 10 bases between them. Germline CDR1 reads ENHRY; CDR2 reads SYGVKD. The CDR3 sequence: CAISEERTAEAFF. The CDR3 bases are TGTGCCATCAGTGAGGAAAGAACGGCTGAAGCTTTCTTT.

This rearrangement joins TRBV5-1 to TRBJ2-1; a weak D match, TRBD1 (5 bases). Trimming left V 7 bases short and J 8 bases short, with 19 bases between. CDR1 SGHRS and CDR2 YFSETQ come from the germline V gene. This CDR3 is built from 14 residues. CDR3 sequence reads: CASCRVAIGDEQFF. The CDR3 DNA follows: TGCGCCAGCTGCAGGGTTGCCATTGGCGATGAGCAGTTCTTC. The variable domain in full, with the rest retrieved from reference TRBV5-1 and TRBJ2-1, is KAGVTQTPRYLIKTRGQQVTLSCSPISGHRSVSWYQQTPGQGLQFLFEYFSETQRNKGNFPGRFSGRQFSNSRSEMNVSTLELGDSALYLCASCRVAIGDEQFFGPGTRLTVL.

The chain combines TRBV7-3 with TRBJ2-1; weak D call: TRBD2 (7 bases). The V and J ends lost 3 bases and 8 bases respectively, with 11 bases between them. The CDR3 has 13 amino acids. CDR1 is SGHTA, CDR2 FQGTGA, per germline. CDR3 sequence (DNA): TGTGCCAGCAGCTTTGCGGGGGCAGATGAGCAGTTCTTC. It yields the protein CASSFAGADEQFF.

V gene TRBV29-1 combines with J gene TRBJ1-1, with 8 bases lining up with TRBD1. This CDR3 comprises 15 residues. Germline V lookup: CDR1 SQVTM, CDR2 ANQGSEA. J gave up 2 bases and V 4 bases, and 9 bases lay outside the gene matches. The CDR3 DNA sequence: TGCAGCGTTGTAGGGCAGGGGGCTTCAAACACTGAAGCTTTCTTT. Protein product: CSVVGQGASNTEAFF.

The rearrangement links TRBV7-2 to TRBJ1-1; D unresolved. CDR1 SGHTA and CDR2 FQGNSA come from the germline V gene. The V end lost 1 base, the J end lost 0 bases, and 6 bases lay between the germline ends. The CDR3 has 14 residues. This chain's CDR3 is CASSLVSLNTEAFF. The CDR3, as DNA: TGTGCCAGCAGCTTAGTGAGTCTGAACACTGAAGCTTTCTTT.

The rearrangement joins TRBV5-1 to TRBJ1-1; unclear D gene. The CDR3 sequence is 15 residues long. CDR1 and CDR2 from the germline V gene are SGHRS and YFSETQ. Deletions cut 3 bases from V and 0 bases from J, with 12 bases between. The CDR3 DNA reads as TGCGCCAGCAGCTCGGTCAAGGCAATGAACACTGAAGCTTTCTTT. Translating it yields CASSSVKAMNTEAFF.